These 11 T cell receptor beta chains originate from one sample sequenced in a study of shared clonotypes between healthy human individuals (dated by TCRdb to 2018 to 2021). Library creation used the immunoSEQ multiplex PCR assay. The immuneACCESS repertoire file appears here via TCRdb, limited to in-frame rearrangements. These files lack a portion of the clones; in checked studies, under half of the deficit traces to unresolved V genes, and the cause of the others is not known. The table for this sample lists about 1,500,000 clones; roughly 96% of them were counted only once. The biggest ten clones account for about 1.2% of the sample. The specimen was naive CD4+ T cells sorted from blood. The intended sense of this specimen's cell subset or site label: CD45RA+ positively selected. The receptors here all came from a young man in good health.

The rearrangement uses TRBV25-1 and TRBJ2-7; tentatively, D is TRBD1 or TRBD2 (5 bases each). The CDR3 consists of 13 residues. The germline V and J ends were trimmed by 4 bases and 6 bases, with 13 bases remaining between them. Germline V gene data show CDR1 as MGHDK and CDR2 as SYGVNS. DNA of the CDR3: TGTGCCAGCAGTGGCGCAGGGAGACGCGAGCAGTACTTC. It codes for CASSGAGRREQYF.

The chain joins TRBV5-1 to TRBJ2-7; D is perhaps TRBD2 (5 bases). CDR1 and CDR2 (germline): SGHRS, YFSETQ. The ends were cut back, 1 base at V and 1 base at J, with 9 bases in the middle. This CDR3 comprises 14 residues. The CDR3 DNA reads TGCGCCAGCAGCTTGATTAGCGAGTCCTACGAGCAGTACTTC. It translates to CASSLISESYEQYF.

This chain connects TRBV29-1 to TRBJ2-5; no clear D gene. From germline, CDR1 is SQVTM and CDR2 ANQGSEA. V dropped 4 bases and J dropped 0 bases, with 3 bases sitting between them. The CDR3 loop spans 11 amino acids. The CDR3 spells CSVGYQETQYF. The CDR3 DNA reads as TGCAGCGTTGGGTACCAAGAGACCCAGTACTTC.

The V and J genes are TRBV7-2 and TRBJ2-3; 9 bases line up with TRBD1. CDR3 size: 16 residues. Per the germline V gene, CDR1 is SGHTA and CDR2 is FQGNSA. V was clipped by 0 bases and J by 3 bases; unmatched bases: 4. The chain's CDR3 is CASSLAGTGKTDTQYF. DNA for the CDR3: TGTGCCAGCAGCTTAGCCGGGACAGGGAAAACAGATACGCAGTATTTT. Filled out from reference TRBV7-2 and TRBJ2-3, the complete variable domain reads GAGVSQSPSNKVTEKGKDVELRCDPISGHTALYWYRQSLGQGLEFLIYFQGNSAPDKSGLPSDRFSAERTGGSVSTLTIQRTQQEDSAVYLCASSLAGTGKTDTQYFGPGTRLTVL.

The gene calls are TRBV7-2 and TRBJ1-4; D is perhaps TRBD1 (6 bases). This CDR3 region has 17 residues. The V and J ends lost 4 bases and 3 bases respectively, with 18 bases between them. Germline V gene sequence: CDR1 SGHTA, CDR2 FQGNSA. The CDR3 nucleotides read TGTGCCAGCAGCTCAGGACAGCCGGGGCTAGCTAATGAAAAACTGTTTTTT. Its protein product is CASSSGQPGLANEKLFF.

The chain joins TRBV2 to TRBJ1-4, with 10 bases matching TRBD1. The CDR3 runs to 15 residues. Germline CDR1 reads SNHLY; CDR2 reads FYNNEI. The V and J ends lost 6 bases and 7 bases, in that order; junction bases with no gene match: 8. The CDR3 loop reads CASSRSTGGREKLFF. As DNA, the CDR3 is TGTGCCAGCAGCCGATCGACAGGGGGCCGTGAAAAACTGTTTTTT.

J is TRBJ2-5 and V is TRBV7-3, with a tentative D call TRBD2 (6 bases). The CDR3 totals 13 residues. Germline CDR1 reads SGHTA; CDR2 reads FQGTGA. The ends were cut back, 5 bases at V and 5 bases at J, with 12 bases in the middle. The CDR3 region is CASSQGSGETQYF. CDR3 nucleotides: TGTGCCAGCAGCCAAGGTAGCGGCGAGACCCAGTACTTC.

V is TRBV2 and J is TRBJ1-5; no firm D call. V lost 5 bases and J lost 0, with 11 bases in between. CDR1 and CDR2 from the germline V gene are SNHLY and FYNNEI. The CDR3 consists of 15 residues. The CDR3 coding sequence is TGTGCCAGCAGTAAAGGGTTCGCTAGCAATCAGCCCCAGCATTTT. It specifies CASSKGFASNQPQHF.

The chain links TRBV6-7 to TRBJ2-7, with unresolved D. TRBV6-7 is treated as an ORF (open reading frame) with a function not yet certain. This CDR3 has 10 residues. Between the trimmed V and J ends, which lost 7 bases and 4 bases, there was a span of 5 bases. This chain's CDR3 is CASKHYEQYF. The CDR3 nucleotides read TGTGCCAGCAAACATTACGAGCAGTACTTC.

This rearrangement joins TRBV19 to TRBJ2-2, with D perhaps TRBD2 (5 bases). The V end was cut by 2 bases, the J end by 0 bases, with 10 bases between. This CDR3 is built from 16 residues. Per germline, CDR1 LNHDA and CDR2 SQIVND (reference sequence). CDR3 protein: CASSITGSANTGELFF. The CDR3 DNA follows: TGTGCCAGTAGTATAACTGGGAGCGCGAACACCGGGGAGCTGTTTTTT.

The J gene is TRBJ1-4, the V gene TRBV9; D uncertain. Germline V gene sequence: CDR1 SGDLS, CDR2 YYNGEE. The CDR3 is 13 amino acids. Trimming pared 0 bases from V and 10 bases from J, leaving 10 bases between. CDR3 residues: CASSVGGQGKLFF. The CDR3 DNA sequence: TGTGCCAGCAGCGTAGGGGGTCAAGGAAAACTGTTTTTT. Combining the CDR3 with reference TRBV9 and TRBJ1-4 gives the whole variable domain DSGVTQTPKHLITATGQRVTLRCSPRSGDLSVYWYQQSLDQGLQFLIQYYNGEERAKGNILERFSAQQFPDLHSELNLSSLELGDSALYFCASSVGGQGKLFFGSGTQLSVL.